This TCR beta chain was sequenced for a study of T-cell reconstitution after alpha-beta-depleted transplantation in children. It was with unique molecular identifiers that the TCRbeta library was prepared. TCRdb reanalysed the PCR reads using MiXCR and keeps one entry per CDR3 protein. The repertoire holds some 600,000 distinct CDR3 sequences, with roughly 13% as singletons. Notes on the study in general: Alpha-beta T cells about two months after transplant reportedly derived from several hundred expanded graft clones. T-cell numbers and diversity one year post-transplant derived largely from freshly generated T cells.

Germline CDR1 SGDLS, CDR2 YYNGEE. The CDR3 spans 15 residues. With 0 bases clipped from V and 3 bases from J, the junction kept 0 bases outside the gene matches. This clonotype was seen a few times. The antigen remains undetermined. Sequencing used PBMCs, mostly from graft donor cells, obtained 360 days after TCRalphabeta/CD19-depleted stem cell transplant. The chain is built from TRBV9 and TRBJ2-1; TRBD1 aligns across 10 bases. This clonotype originated in a male patient under 18 who had a stem cell transplant for acute myeloid leukemia, so the T cells may come from the graft donor. The CDR3 here is CASSVGDRGYNEQFF. In DNA form, the CDR3 reads TGTGCCAGCAGCGTAGGGGACAGGGGCTACAATGAGCAGTTCTTC.